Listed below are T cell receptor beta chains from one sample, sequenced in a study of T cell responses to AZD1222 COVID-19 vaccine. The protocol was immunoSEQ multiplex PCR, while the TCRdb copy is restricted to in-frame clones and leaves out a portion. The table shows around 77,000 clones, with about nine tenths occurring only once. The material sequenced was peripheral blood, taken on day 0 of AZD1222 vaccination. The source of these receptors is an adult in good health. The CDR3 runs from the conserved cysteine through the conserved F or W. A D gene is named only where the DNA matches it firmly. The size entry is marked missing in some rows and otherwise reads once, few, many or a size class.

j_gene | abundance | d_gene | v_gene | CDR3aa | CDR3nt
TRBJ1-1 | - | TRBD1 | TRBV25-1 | CASRTNDRGPRGEAFF | TGTGCCAGCAGGACGAACGACAGGGGGCCTCGGGGTGAAGCTTTCTTT
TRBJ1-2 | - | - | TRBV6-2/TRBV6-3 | CASSYVSYGYTF | TGTGCCAGCAGTTACGTGAGCTATGGCTACACCTTC
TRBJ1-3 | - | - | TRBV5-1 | CASSSTGFSGNTIYF | TGCGCCAGCAGCAGCACTGGCTTCTCTGGAAACACCATATATTTT
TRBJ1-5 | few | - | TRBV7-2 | CASSLRGNQPQHF | TGTGCCAGCAGCCTAAGGGGGAATCAGCCCCAGCATTTT
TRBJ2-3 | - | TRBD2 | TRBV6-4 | CASSVGGSGGSDTQYF | TGTGCCAGCAGTGTCGGTGGTAGCGGGGGCTCCGATACGCAGTATTTT
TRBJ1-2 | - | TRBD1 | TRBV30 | CAWSQGAQDTF | TGTGCCTGGAGTCAGGGGGCGCAGGACACCTTC
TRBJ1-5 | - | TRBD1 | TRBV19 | CASLRTGQSQPQHF | TGTGCCAGTCTTAGGACAGGGCAAAGTCAGCCCCAGCATTTT
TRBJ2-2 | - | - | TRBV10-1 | CASRATSFGELFF | TGCGCCAGCAGGGCCACTAGCTTCGGGGAGCTGTTTTTT
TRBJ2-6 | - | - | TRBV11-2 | CASSLGSPFRPGANVLTF | TGTGCCAGCAGCTTAGGGTCCCCATTCCGGCCTGGGGCCAACGTCCTGACTTTC
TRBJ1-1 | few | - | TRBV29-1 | CSVEEVGVLEAFF | TGCAGCGTTGAGGAGGTGGGGGTTCTTGAAGCTTTCTTT
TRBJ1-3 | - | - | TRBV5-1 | CASSARDTGSGNTIYF | TGCGCCAGCAGCGCACGGGACACGGGCTCTGGAAACACCATATATTTT
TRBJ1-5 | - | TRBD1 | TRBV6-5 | CASETGSNQPQHF | TGTGCCTCCGAGACAGGGAGCAATCAGCCCCAGCATTTT
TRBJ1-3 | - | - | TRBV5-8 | CASSLRIGAGNTIYF | TGTGCCAGCAGCTTGCGGATAGGGGCAGGAAACACCATATATTTT
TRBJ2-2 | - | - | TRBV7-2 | CAATRVGAGELFF | TGTGCCGCCACCAGAGTCGGCGCCGGGGAGCTGTTTTTT
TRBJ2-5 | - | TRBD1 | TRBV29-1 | CSVEDPLPVIPLRTGAKGTQYF | TGCAGCGTTGAAGATCCGCTACCTGTCATACCTTTGAGGACAGGGGCTAAAGGGACCCAGTACTTC
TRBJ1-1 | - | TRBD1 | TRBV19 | CASSGDRVSTEAFF | TGTGCCAGTAGCGGGGACAGGGTGTCCACTGAAGCTTTCTTT
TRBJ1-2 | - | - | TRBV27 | CASSFWGGEGLYGYTF | TGTGCCAGCAGTTTTTGGGGGGGCGAAGGTCTGTATGGCTACACCTTC
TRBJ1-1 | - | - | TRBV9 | CASSVGPGGEAFF | TGTGCCAGCAGCGTAGGTCCTGGGGGTGAAGCTTTCTTT
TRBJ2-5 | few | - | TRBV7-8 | CASSLIIGVQETQYF | TGTGCCAGCAGCTTAATTATCGGTGTTCAAGAGACCCAGTACTTC
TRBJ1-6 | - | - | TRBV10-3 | CAIGGGRDSSPLHF | TGTGCCATCGGAGGAGGTAGGGATAGTTCACCCCTCCACTTT
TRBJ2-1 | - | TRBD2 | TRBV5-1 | CASSLNPAGGNEQFF | TGCGCCAGCAGCTTGAATCCCGCGGGGGGGAATGAGCAGTTCTTC
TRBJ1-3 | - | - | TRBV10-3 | CAISGGNSGNTIYF | TGTGCCATCAGTGGGGGGAACTCTGGAAACACCATATATTTT
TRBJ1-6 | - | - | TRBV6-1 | CASSEKDTTTLHF | TGTGCCAGCAGTGAAAAGGACACAACAACCCTCCACTTT
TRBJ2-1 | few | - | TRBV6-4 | CASSDSAGTSNEQFF | TGTGCCAGCAGTGACTCGGCCGGGACAAGCAATGAGCAGTTCTTC
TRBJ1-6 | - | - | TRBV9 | CASSAGYPYNSPLHF | TGTGCCAGCAGCGCCGGATACCCCTATAATTCACCCCTCCACTTT
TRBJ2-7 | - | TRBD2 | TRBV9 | CASSPTGGAAYEQYF | TGTGCCAGCAGCCCGACCGGGGGGGCAGCTTACGAGCAGTACTTC
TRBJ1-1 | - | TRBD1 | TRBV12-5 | CASGHGQGRTFF | TGTGCTAGTGGTCATGGACAGGGGAGGACTTTCTTT
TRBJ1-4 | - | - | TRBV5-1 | CASSADRDEKLFF | TGCGCCAGCAGCGCTGACAGAGATGAAAAACTGTTTTTT
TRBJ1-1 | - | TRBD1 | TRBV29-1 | CSVQTGGYTEAFF | TGCAGCGTCCAAACAGGGGGATACACTGAAGCTTTCTTT
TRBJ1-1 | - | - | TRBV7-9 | CASSLGTGPNTEAFF | TGTGCCAGCAGCTTAGGTACGGGCCCGAACACTGAAGCTTTCTTT
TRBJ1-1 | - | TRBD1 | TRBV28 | CASSLTGGRSGTEAFF | TGTGCCAGCAGCCTTACAGGGGGCAGGTCGGGTACTGAAGCTTTCTTT
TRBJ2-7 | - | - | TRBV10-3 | CAISESGLQYF | TGTGCCATCAGTGAGTCGGGTTTGCAGTACTTC
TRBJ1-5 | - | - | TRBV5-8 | CASSLDTGLSNQPQHF | TGTGCCAGCAGCTTGGACACAGGGCTTAGCAATCAGCCCCAGCATTTT
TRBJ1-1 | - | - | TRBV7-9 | CASRPSTQGEAFF | TGTGCCAGCAGGCCTTCGACACAGGGTGAAGCTTTCTTT
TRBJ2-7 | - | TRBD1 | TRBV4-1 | CASSQRTGLSYEQYF | TGCGCCAGCAGCCAACGGACAGGACTCTCCTACGAGCAGTACTTC
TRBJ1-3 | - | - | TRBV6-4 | CASRMDRSGNTIYF | TGTGCCAGCAGGATGGACCGCTCTGGAAACACCATATATTTT
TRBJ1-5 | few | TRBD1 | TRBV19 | CASSRPGQGAGQPQHF | TGTGCCAGTAGTCGCCCGGGACAGGGGGCCGGACAGCCCCAGCATTTT
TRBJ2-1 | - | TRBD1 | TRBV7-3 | CASSPQGLWPNEQFF | TGTGCCAGCAGCCCACAGGGGTTGTGGCCTAATGAGCAGTTCTTC
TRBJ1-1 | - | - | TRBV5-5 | CASRRGQNTEAFF | TGTGCCAGCAGACGAGGACAGAACACTGAAGCTTTCTTT
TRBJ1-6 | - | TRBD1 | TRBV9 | CASSVSGTGIRNSPLHF | TGTGCCAGCAGCGTATCCGGGACAGGGATTAGGAATTCACCCCTCCACTTT
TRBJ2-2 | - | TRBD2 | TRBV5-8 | CASSFAGAGGTGELFF | TGTGCCAGCAGCTTCGCGGGAGCGGGGGGCACCGGGGAGCTGTTTTTT
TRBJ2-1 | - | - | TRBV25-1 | CASSEALGREQFF | TGTGCCAGCAGTGAGGCGCTTGGTAGGGAGCAGTTCTTC
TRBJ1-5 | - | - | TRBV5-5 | CASSLMGSNQPQHF | TGTGCCAGCAGCTTGATGGGTTCGAATCAGCCCCAGCATTTT